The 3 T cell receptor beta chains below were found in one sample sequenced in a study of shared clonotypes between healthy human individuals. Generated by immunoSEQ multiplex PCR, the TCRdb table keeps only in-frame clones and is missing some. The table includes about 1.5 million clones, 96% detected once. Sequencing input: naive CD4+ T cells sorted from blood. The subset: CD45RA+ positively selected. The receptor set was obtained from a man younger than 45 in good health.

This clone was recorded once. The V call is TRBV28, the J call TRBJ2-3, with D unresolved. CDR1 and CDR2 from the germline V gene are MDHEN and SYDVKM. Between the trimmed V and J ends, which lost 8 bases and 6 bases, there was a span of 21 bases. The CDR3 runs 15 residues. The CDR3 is CASSPWVGLGDTQYF. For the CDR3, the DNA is TGTGCCAGCTCCCCTTGGGTGGGATTGGGCGATACGCAGTATTTT.

The CDR3 DNA sequence: TGCGCCAGCAGCCAAGAACTAGCGGGTCGCGAGCAGTACTTC. This gives the protein CASSQELAGREQYF. The rearrangement links TRBV4-1 to TRBJ2-7; TRBD2 matches 9 bases. Looked up from germline, CDR1 is MGHRA and CDR2 is YSYEKL. Germline trimming cut 0 bases from V and 6 bases from J; bases unmatched to any gene: 3. CDR3 length: 14 residues.

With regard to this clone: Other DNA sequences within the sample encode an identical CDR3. This CDR3 reads CASSFGTPNTGELFF. The CDR3 DNA is TGCGCCAGCAGCTTCGGGACACCAAACACCGGGGAGCTGTTTTTT. The chain couples TRBV5-1 to TRBJ2-2, with D maybe TRBD1 (6 bases). Germline V gives CDR1 SGHRS, CDR2 YFSETQ. The V gene lost 2 bases and the J gene lost 2 bases, with 10 bases spanning the gap. The CDR3 is 15 residues long.